This TCR beta chain was captured in a study of blood T cell repertoires in COVID-19. At the level of the study: Spain, Italy and the United States supplied samples that represented acute and convalescent COVID-19.

This CDR3 contains 14 residues. Germline-derived CDR1 and CDR2 are SGDLS and YYNGEE. V was cut by 3 bases and J by 4 bases, with 12 bases left in between. Produced via immunoSEQ multiplex PCR; TCRdb's table is partial and in-frame only. The data contain some 260,000 clones, 79% of them singletons. The TCR comes from a woman aged 40-49 years with active or convalescent COVID-19. This chain links TRBV9 with TRBJ2-3; D is perhaps TRBD1 (5 bases). Sequenced: peripheral blood. The CDR3 DNA follows: TGTGCCAGCAGCGCCTCCGAAGGGGCAGATACGCAGTATTTT. Translated, it gives CASSASEGADTQYF.